This T cell receptor beta chain is drawn from a study of T cell clones after liver transplantation. General study results and limits: Donor-reactive sequences fell more than third party-reactive ones, suggesting partial deletion.

The V and J ends lost 0 bases and 0 bases, in that order; junction bases with no gene match: 7. Germline V gene data show CDR1 as SGHRS and CDR2 as YFSETQ. The CDR3 runs to 17 residues. In the case of this clone: Its antigen is undetermined.

Generated by immunoSEQ multiplex PCR, the TCRdb table keeps only in-frame clones and is missing some. The profile shows 95,000 to 110,000 clones, around four fifths of them singletons. CD3+CD4+ and CD3+CD8+ cells were FACS-sorted from thawed unstimulated PBMCs. The sequences come from CD4+ T cells from blood, collected around 44 months after liver transplant. The source of this sequence is a human patient who received a liver transplant. A share of the T cells may be of graft donor origin. The V gene is TRBV5-1, the J gene TRBJ2-3; 7 bases are shared with TRBD1. The CDR3 DNA follows: TGCGCCAGCAGCTTGGGCCACCGGGACAGCAGCACAGATACGCAGTATTTT. Residues: CASSLGHRDSSTDTQYF.